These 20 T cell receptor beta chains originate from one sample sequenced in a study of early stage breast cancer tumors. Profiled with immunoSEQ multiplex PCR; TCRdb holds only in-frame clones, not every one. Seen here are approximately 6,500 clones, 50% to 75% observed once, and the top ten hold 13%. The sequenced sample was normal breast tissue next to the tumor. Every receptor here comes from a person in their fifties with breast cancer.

The DNA of the CDR3 is TGCGCCAGCAGCCAAGTCGGGGCGGTGGAGCAAAAACTGTTTTTT. Translation: CASSQVGAVEQKLFF. This chain uses TRBV4-3 with TRBJ1-4; weak D call: TRBD1 (5 bases). The CDR3 contains 15 residues. From germline, CDR1 is LGHNA and CDR2 YSLEER. The V end was cut by 1 base, the J end by 9 bases, with 15 bases between.

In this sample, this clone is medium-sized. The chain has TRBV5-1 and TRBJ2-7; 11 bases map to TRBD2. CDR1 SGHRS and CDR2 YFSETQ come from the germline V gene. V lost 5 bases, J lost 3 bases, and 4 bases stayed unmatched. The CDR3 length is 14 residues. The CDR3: CASRLTSGDYEQYF. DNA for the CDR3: TGCGCCAGCAGATTGACTAGCGGGGACTACGAGCAGTACTTC.

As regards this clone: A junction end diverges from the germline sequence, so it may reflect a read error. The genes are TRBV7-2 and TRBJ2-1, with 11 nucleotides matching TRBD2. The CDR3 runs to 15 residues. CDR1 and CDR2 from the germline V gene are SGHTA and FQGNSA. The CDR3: CASSRTSGPYNEQLF. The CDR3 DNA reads TGTGCCAGCAGCAGGACTAGCGGGCCCTACAATGAGCAGCTCTTC.

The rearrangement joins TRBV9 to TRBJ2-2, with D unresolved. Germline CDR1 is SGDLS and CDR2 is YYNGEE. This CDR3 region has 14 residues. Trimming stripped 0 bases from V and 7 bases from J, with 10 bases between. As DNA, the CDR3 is TGTGCCAGCAGCGTAGTCTGGGGAAACGGGGAGCTGTTTTTT. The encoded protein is CASSVVWGNGELFF.

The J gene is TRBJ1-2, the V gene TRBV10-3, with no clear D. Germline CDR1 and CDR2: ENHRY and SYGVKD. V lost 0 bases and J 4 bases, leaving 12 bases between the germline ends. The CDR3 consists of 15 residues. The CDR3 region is CAISESNSVTYGYTF. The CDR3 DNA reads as TGTGCCATCAGTGAGTCGAACAGCGTGACCTATGGCTACACCTTC.

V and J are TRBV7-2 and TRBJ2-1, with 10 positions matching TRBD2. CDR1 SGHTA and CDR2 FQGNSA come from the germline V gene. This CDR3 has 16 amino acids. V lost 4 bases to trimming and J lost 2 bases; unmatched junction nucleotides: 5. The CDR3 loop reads CASSSRTSGAYNEQFF. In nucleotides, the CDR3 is TGTGCCAGCAGCTCCCGGACTAGCGGAGCCTACAATGAGCAGTTCTTC.

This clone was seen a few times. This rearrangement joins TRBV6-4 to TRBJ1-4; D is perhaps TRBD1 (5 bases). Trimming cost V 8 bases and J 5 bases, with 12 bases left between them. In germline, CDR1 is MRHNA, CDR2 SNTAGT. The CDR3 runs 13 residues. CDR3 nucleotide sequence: TGTGCCAGCCAGACAGTTTTAAATGAAAAACTGTTTTTT. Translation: CASQTVLNEKLFF.

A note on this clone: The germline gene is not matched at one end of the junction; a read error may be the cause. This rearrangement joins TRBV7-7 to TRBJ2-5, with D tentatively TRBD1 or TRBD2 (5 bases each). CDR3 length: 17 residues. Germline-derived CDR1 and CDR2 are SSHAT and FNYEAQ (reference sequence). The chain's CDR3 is CASSLRIGAPAVETQYF. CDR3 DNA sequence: TGTGCTAGCAGCTTAAGAATCGGGGCCCCGGCCGTGGAGACCCAGTACTTC.

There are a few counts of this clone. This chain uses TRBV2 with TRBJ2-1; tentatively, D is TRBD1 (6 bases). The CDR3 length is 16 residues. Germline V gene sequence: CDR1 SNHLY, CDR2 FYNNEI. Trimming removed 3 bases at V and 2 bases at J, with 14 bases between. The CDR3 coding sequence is TGTGCCAGCAGTGAGGTCCCAGGGGCACCCTACAATGAGCAGTTCTTC. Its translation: CASSEVPGAPYNEQFF.

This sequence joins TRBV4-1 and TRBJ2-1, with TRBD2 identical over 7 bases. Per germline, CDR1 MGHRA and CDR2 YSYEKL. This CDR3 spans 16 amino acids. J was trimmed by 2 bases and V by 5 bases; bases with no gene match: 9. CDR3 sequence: CASSIITSAAYNEQFF. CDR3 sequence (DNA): TGCGCCAGCAGCATCATCACTAGCGCCGCCTACAATGAGCAGTTCTTC.

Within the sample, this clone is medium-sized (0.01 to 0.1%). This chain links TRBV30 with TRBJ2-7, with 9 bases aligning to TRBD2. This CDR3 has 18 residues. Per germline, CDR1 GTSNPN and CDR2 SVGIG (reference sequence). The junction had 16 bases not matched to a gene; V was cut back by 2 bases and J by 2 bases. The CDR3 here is CAWSSVSLAGIRTYEQYF. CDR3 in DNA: TGTGCCTGGAGTTCGGTTTCGCTAGCGGGAATACGGACCTACGAGCAGTACTTC.

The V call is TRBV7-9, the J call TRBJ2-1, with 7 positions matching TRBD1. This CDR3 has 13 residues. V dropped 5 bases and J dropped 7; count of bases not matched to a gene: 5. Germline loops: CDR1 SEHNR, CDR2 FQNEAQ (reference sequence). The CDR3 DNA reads TGTGCCAGCAGCCCCCTGACAGGGAATGAGCAGTTCTTC. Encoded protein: CASSPLTGNEQFF.

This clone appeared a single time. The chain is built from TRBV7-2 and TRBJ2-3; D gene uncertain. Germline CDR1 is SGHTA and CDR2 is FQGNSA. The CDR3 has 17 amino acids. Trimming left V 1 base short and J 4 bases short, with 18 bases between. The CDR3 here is CASSLGDIVVLADTQYF. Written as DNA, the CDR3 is TGTGCCAGCAGCTTAGGAGATATCGTGGTTCTGGCAGATACGCAGTATTTT.

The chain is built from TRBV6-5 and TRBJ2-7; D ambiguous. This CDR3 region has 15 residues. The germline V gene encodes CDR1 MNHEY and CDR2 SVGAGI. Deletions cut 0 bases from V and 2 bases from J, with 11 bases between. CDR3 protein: CASSYSGQATYEQYF. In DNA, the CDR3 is TGTGCCAGCAGTTACTCAGGGCAGGCGACCTACGAGCAGTACTTC.

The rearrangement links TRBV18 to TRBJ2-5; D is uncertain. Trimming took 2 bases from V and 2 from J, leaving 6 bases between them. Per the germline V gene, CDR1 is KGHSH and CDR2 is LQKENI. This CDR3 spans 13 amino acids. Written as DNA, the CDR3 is TGTGCCAGCTCACCAGTCTTACAAGAGACCCAGTACTTC. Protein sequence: CASSPVLQETQYF.

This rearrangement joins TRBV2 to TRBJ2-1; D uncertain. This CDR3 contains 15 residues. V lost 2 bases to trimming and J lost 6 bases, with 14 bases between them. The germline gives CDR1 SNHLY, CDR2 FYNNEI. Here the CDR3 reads CASSEWTIAANEQFF. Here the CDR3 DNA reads TGTGCCAGCAGTGAATGGACGATCGCTGCCAATGAGCAGTTCTTC.

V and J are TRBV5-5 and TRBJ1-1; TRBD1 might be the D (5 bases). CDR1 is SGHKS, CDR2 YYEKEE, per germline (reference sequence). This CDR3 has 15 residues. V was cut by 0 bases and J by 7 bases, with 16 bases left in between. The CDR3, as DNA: TGTGCCAGCAGCTTGGGGGCGGGGGGGAGAGGTGAAGCTTTCTTT. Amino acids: CASSLGAGGRGEAFF.

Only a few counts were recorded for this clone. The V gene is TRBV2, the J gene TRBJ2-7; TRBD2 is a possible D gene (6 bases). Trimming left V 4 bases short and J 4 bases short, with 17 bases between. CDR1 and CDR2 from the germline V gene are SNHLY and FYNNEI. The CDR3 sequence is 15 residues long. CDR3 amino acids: CASSASGTQTYEQYF. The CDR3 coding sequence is TGTGCCAGCAGTGCCTCCGGGACTCAAACTTACGAGCAGTACTTC.

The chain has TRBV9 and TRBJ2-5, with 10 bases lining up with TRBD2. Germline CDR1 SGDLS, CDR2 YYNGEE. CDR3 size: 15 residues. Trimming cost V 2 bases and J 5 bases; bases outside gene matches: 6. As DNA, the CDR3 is TGTGCCAGCAGCGTCTCTCCGGGACTAGCGGAGACCCAGTACTTC. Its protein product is CASSVSPGLAETQYF. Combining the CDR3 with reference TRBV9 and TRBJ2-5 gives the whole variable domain DSGVTQTPKHLITATGQRVTLRCSPRSGDLSVYWYQQSLDQGLQFLIQYYNGEERAKGNILERFSAQQFPDLHSELNLSSLELGDSALYFCASSVSPGLAETQYFGPGTRLLVL.

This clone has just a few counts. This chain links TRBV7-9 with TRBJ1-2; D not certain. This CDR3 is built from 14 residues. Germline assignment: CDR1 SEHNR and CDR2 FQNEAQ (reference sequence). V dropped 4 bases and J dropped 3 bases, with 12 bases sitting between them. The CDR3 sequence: CASSWTADDYGYTF. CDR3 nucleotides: TGTGCCAGCAGCTGGACGGCTGATGACTATGGCTACACCTTC.